The source of this TCR beta chain is a study of CD8 T cells in ankylosing spondylitis. General study points: About 8 highly homologous variants made up a TCR beta motif, and this motif appeared characteristic of ankylosing spondylitis blood. Previous work reported some of these motif variants in the synovial fluid and blood of reactive arthritis.

Using quantitative 5'-RACE with molecular barcodes, the authors made TCR beta libraries. Via MiXCR, TCRdb re-called the 5' RACE reads, giving one row per CDR3 protein. The table has 300,000 to 400,000 distinct CDR3 sequences, about 22% seen once. The V and J ends lost 6 bases and 9 bases, in that order; junction bases with no gene match: 10. The CDR3 is 15 amino acids. This clonotype has only a few counts. Its specificity is unknown. This TCR derives from a male donor with ankylosing spondylitis. Material: blood, either unsorted or a sorted T cell fraction (not recorded which). The V and J genes are TRBV12-3 or TRBV12-4 and TRBJ2-1; 11 bases agree with TRBD1. In DNA, the CDR3 is TGTGCCAGCAGGACCGGGACAGGGGGGGGGTCTGAGCAGTTCTTC. It encodes CASRTGTGGGSEQFF.